These 14 T cell receptor beta chains originate from one sample sequenced in a study of OX40 agonist ivuxolimab in advanced cancers. Data came from immunoSEQ multiplex PCR; TCRdb stores just in-frame clones and leaves some out. The sample gives tens of thousands of clones, over 65% of which show up once; less than 25% is in the top ten. Specimen: CD4+ or CD8+ T cells sorted from blood, collected in a trial of the OX40 agonist ivuxolimab. These receptors all come from an adult with an advanced solid tumor such as melanoma, head and neck, liver or kidney cancer.

The chain recombines TRBV5-5 with TRBJ1-2; D remains unclear. CDR1 and CDR2 (germline): SGHKS, YYEKEE (reference sequence). This CDR3 is built from 15 residues. The germline V and J ends were trimmed by 0 bases and 5 bases, with 14 bases remaining between them. The CDR3, as DNA: TGTGCCAGCAGCTTGGATATGGGCGCAGAATATGGCTACACCTTC. Protein sequence: CASSLDMGAEYGYTF.

The chain joins TRBV5-4 to TRBJ2-4; 8 bases align to TRBD1. J gave up 8 bases and V 1 base, and 5 bases lay outside the gene matches. Germline V CDR1 and CDR2: SGHNT, YYREEE (reference sequence). The CDR3 is made up of 14 amino acids. This CDR3 reads CASSLSGGADIQYF. In DNA form, the CDR3 reads TGTGCCAGCAGCTTGTCAGGGGGCGCGGACATTCAGTACTTC.

The chain joins TRBV2 to TRBJ1-3; 9 nucleotides match TRBD1. V shed 8 bases, J shed 4 bases, and the junction held 12 bases outside the gene matches. Germline values: CDR1 SNHLY, CDR2 FYNNEI. The CDR3 totals 16 residues. The CDR3: CASQLSRTGDGNTIYF. Here the CDR3 DNA reads TGTGCCAGCCAGCTCTCGAGGACAGGGGACGGAAACACCATATATTTT.

The chain has TRBV5-1 and TRBJ2-1; 7 bases align to TRBD2. V was pared by 0 bases and J by 3 bases, with 6 bases of the junction left unmatched. The germline V gene encodes CDR1 SGHRS and CDR2 YFSETQ. CDR3 length: 16 residues. The chain's CDR3 is CASSLGLAANYNEQFF. The CDR3 DNA reads TGCGCCAGCAGCTTGGGACTAGCAGCGAACTACAATGAGCAGTTCTTC.

This clone was recorded a few times. The genes are TRBV27 and TRBJ1-1; TRBD1 is a possible D gene (6 bases). Trimming removed 8 bases at V and 3 bases at J, with 10 bases between. The germline gives CDR1 MNHEY, CDR2 SMNVEV (reference sequence). This CDR3 has 12 residues. CDR3 DNA sequence: TGTGCCAGCGGGGACACGTACACTGAAGCTTTCTTT. Protein: CASGDTYTEAFF.

This sequence joins TRBV7-9 and TRBJ2-1; D possibly corresponds to TRBD2 (6 bases). Germline V gene sequence: CDR1 SEHNR, CDR2 FQNEAQ (reference sequence). This CDR3 has 17 amino acids. Trimming shortened V by 4 bases and J by 4 bases, and 20 bases separated the two germline ends. CDR3 in amino acids: CASSSSVGVAEYNEQFF. The DNA of the CDR3 is TGTGCCAGCAGCTCATCCGTCGGGGTAGCGGAATACAATGAGCAGTTCTTC.

V and J are TRBV11-2 and TRBJ2-3; D is uncertain. Germline V CDR1 and CDR2: SGHAT, FQNNGV. V lost 2 bases and J lost 6, with 9 bases in between. The CDR3 sequence is 13 residues long. This CDR3 reads CASSLQVTDTQYF. For the CDR3, the DNA is TGTGCCAGCAGCTTACAGGTTACGGATACGCAGTATTTT.

This sequence joins TRBV4-2 and TRBJ2-3; D unresolved. The CDR3 spans 14 residues. From germline, CDR1 is LGHNA and CDR2 YNFKEQ. V was cut by 2 bases and J by 2 bases, with 8 bases left in between. CDR3 amino acids: CASSQRPFTDTQYF. CDR3 nucleotides: TGTGCCAGCAGCCAACGCCCCTTCACAGATACGCAGTATTTT.

The chain uses TRBV4-3 and TRBJ1-4, with D perhaps TRBD1 (6 bases). Germline V gene sequence: CDR1 LGHNA, CDR2 YSLEER. This CDR3 has 17 residues. Trimming shortened V by 1 base and J by 5 bases, and 17 bases separated the two germline ends. In DNA form, the CDR3 reads TGCGCCAGCAGCCAAGCCCGCGGGGGGCCGGTGAATGAAAAACTGTTTTTT. This gives the protein CASSQARGGPVNEKLFF.

The rearrangement uses TRBV27 and TRBJ2-7; TRBD2 matches 9 bases. The CDR3 is 13 amino acids. Germline lookup yields CDR1 MNHEY and CDR2 SMNVEV (reference sequence). Trimming at V came to 5 bases and at J to 3 bases, leaving 2 bases not matched to a gene. CDR3 amino acids: CASSVTSGYEQYF. The CDR3 DNA is TGTGCCAGCAGTGTGACTAGCGGCTACGAGCAGTACTTC.

By sample share, this clone is medium-sized (0.01 to 0.1%). V is TRBV30 and J is TRBJ1-2; no clear D gene. Germline-derived CDR1 and CDR2 are GTSNPN and SVGIG (reference sequence). Trimming left V 4 bases short and J 1 base short, with 13 bases between. This CDR3 comprises 14 residues. CDR3 region: CAWNSYGNNYGYTF. The CDR3, as DNA: TGTGCCTGGAATTCCTACGGGAATAACTATGGCTACACCTTC.

The table lists this clone with a few counts. This sequence joins TRBV6-1 and TRBJ2-1; perhaps D is TRBD1 or TRBD2 (5 bases each). The CDR3 has 14 residues. CDR1 is MNHNS and CDR2 is SASEGT in the germline V gene. V lost 11 bases, J lost 4 bases, and 18 bases lay in between. In DNA, the CDR3 is TGTGCCCCCTACGGGCGAGGGGAATACAATGAGCAGTTCTTC. Amino acids: CAPYGRGEYNEQFF.

J is TRBJ1-1 and V is TRBV4-1; D might be TRBD1 (5 bases). Trimming took off 4 bases at V and 3 bases at J, with 12 bases between the two ends. The CDR3 loop spans 14 amino acids. Germline loops: CDR1 MGHRA, CDR2 YSYEKL. The CDR3 DNA sequence: TGCGCCAGCAGCCCCTGGGACGGATACACTGAAGCTTTCTTT. Protein sequence: CASSPWDGYTEAFF.

This clone appeared a few times. Other DNA sequences in this specimen translate into the identical CDR3. The V call is TRBV25-1, the J call TRBJ1-1; D is perhaps TRBD1 (6 bases). The V and J ends lost 6 bases and 3 bases respectively, with 11 bases between them. The CDR3 spans 13 residues. Germline-derived CDR1 and CDR2 are MGHDK and SYGVNS. CDR3 residues: CASRRGGYTEAFF. DNA for the CDR3: TGTGCCAGCAGAAGGGGGGGATACACTGAAGCTTTCTTT.